A selection of T cell receptor beta chains follows, all from one sample in a study of regulatory T cells in long-lasting Graves disease. TCRdb fed the multiplex PCR reads into MiXCR, producing one record per CDR3 protein. This sample has roughly 400,000 distinct CDR3 sequences, with around 21% found just once. The specimen was peripheral blood mononuclear cells (PBMCs), collected when the disease was refractory, from a patient treated with antithyroid drugs. The receptors here all came from a female donor with Graves disease. The CDR3 runs from the conserved cysteine through the conserved F or W. A D gene is named only where the DNA matches it firmly. Size is stated for part of the rows, as once, few or many counts, or as a class when the clone is expanded.

clone_size: few; v_call: TRBV2; d_call: .; j_call: TRBJ1-2; cdr3_aa: CASRRVQDGYTF; cdr3_nt: TGTGCCAGCCGGAGGGTACAAGATGGCTACACCTTC
clone_size: many; v_call: TRBV2; d_call: .; j_call: TRBJ2-5; cdr3_aa: CAGGQGFWETQYF; cdr3_nt: TGTGCCGGGGGGCAGGGATTTTGGGAGACCCAGTACTTC
clone_size: many; v_call: TRBV15; d_call: .; j_call: TRBJ2-5; cdr3_aa: CATSRVPAETQYF; cdr3_nt: TGTGCCACCAGCAGAGTCCCAGCTGAGACCCAGTACTTC
clone_size: .; v_call: TRBV20-1; d_call: .; j_call: TRBJ1-5; cdr3_aa: CSALPDRNHQPQHF; cdr3_nt: TGCAGTGCCCTCCCCGACAGAAACCATCAGCCCCAGCATTTT
clone_size: many; v_call: TRBV7-2; d_call: .; j_call: TRBJ1-1; cdr3_aa: CASSLKANTEAFF; cdr3_nt: TGTGCCAGCAGCTTAAAGGCGAACACTGAAGCTTTCTTT
clone_size: many; v_call: TRBV6-1; d_call: .; j_call: TRBJ2-7; cdr3_aa: CASSSDSVLYEQYF; cdr3_nt: TGTGCCAGCAGCTCGGACAGCGTCCTCTACGAGCAGTACTTC
clone_size: .; v_call: TRBV6-9; d_call: TRBD1; j_call: TRBJ2-5; cdr3_aa: CASSFRVDRGYQETQYF; cdr3_nt: TGTGCCAGCAGTTTCCGTGTGGACAGGGGGTACCAAGAGACCCAGTACTTC
clone_size: few; v_call: TRBV7-8; d_call: TRBD2; j_call: TRBJ2-7; cdr3_aa: CASSFYREGYEQYF; cdr3_nt: TGTGCCAGCAGCTTTTATCGGGAGGGCTACGAGCAGTACTTC
clone_size: .; v_call: TRBV7-3; d_call: .; j_call: TRBJ2-5; cdr3_aa: CASSGGAGETQYF; cdr3_nt: TGTGCCAGCTCTGGGGGCGCTGGGGAGACCCAGTACTTC
clone_size: .; v_call: TRBV28; d_call: .; j_call: TRBJ2-7; cdr3_aa: CASSMDSYEQYF; cdr3_nt: TGTGCCAGCAGTATGGACAGTTACGAGCAGTACTTC
clone_size: many; v_call: TRBV28; d_call: .; j_call: TRBJ1-5; cdr3_aa: CASSLNIALRHQPQHF; cdr3_nt: TGTGCCAGCAGTTTAAATATAGCCCTGCGGCATCAGCCCCAGCATTTT
clone_size: .; v_call: TRBV12-3/TRBV12-4; d_call: TRBD1; j_call: TRBJ2-7; cdr3_aa: CTSSLGQGAYEQYF; cdr3_nt: TGTACCAGCAGCCTGGGACAGGGGGCCTACGAGCAGTACTTC
clone_size: .; v_call: TRBV20-1; d_call: .; j_call: TRBJ2-7; cdr3_aa: CSARDLGEQYF; cdr3_nt: TGCAGTGCTAGAGATCTTGGGGAGCAGTACTTC
clone_size: many; v_call: TRBV5-1; d_call: .; j_call: TRBJ2-2; cdr3_aa: CASSTTAGTSYTGELFF; cdr3_nt: TGCGCCAGCAGCACCACAGCCGGGACATCTTACACCGGGGAGCTGTTTTTT
clone_size: many; v_call: TRBV11-2; d_call: .; j_call: TRBJ1-1; cdr3_aa: CASSPQGTEAFF; cdr3_nt: TGTGCCAGCAGCCCCCAGGGCACTGAAGCTTTCTTT
clone_size: many; v_call: TRBV6-1; d_call: .; j_call: TRBJ1-2; cdr3_aa: CASTLPPAGLYGYTF; cdr3_nt: TGTGCCAGCACTCTACCTCCTGCGGGCCTCTATGGCTACACCTTC
clone_size: few; v_call: TRBV5-1; d_call: .; j_call: TRBJ1-1; cdr3_aa: CASSLIDRVTEAFF; cdr3_nt: TGCGCCAGCAGCTTGATCGACCGGGTCACTGAAGCTTTCTTT
clone_size: medium-sized; v_call: TRBV20-1; d_call: .; j_call: TRBJ2-7; cdr3_aa: CSASDQGYEQYF; cdr3_nt: TGCAGTGCTAGTGACCAGGGTTACGAGCAGTACTTC
clone_size: .; v_call: TRBV25-1; d_call: TRBD1; j_call: TRBJ1-1; cdr3_aa: CATKTGGTEAFF; cdr3_nt: TGTGCCACCAAGACAGGGGGAACTGAAGCTTTCTTT
clone_size: many; v_call: TRBV27; d_call: TRBD2; j_call: TRBJ2-7; cdr3_aa: CASSISGKNPYEQYF; cdr3_nt: TGTGCCAGCAGTATTAGCGGGAAAAATCCCTACGAGCAGTACTTC
clone_size: many; v_call: TRBV3-1; d_call: .; j_call: TRBJ1-1; cdr3_aa: CASSQDDRNTEAFF; cdr3_nt: TGTGCCAGCAGCCAAGATGACAGGAACACTGAAGCTTTCTTT
clone_size: .; v_call: TRBV12-3/TRBV12-4; d_call: TRBD2; j_call: TRBJ2-3; cdr3_aa: CASSYPGLAVSTDTQYF; cdr3_nt: TGTGCCAGCAGCTACCCGGGGCTAGCGGTTAGCACAGATACGCAGTATTTT
clone_size: .; v_call: TRBV7-8; d_call: .; j_call: TRBJ2-4; cdr3_aa: CASSLDGSAKNIQYF; cdr3_nt: TGTGCCAGCAGCTTAGACGGGTCAGCCAAAAACATTCAGTACTTC
clone_size: .; v_call: TRBV6-9; d_call: .; j_call: TRBJ2-6; cdr3_aa: CASSLSSRQITSGANVLTF; cdr3_nt: TGTGCCAGCAGTTTATCGTCCAGGCAAATAACCTCTGGGGCCAACGTCCTGACTTTC
clone_size: .; v_call: TRBV5-6; d_call: .; j_call: TRBJ1-2; cdr3_aa: CASSLVGGGGYTF; cdr3_nt: TGTGCCAGCAGCTTGGTCGGGGGCGGAGGCTACACCTTC
clone_size: many; v_call: TRBV30; d_call: .; j_call: TRBJ1-1; cdr3_aa: CAWSPGVGTEAFF; cdr3_nt: TGTGCCTGGAGCCCGGGCGTCGGGACTGAAGCTTTCTTT
clone_size: few; v_call: TRBV19; d_call: .; j_call: TRBJ1-2; cdr3_aa: CASSMSGMSYGYTF; cdr3_nt: TGTGCCAGTAGTATGAGTGGTATGAGCTATGGCTACACCTTC
clone_size: few; v_call: TRBV5-1; d_call: TRBD2; j_call: TRBJ2-3; cdr3_aa: CASSLGREGDTQYF; cdr3_nt: TGCGCCAGCAGCTTGGGGCGGGAGGGAGATACGCAGTATTTT
clone_size: .; v_call: TRBV5-1; d_call: TRBD1; j_call: TRBJ1-2; cdr3_aa: CASSLGQGYFYGYTF; cdr3_nt: TGCGCCAGCAGCCTTGGACAGGGGTACTTCTATGGCTACACCTTC
clone_size: few; v_call: TRBV20-1; d_call: TRBD2; j_call: TRBJ2-1; cdr3_aa: CSARKREGVWDEQFF; cdr3_nt: TGCAGTGCTAGAAAGCGGGAGGGGGTATGGGATGAGCAGTTCTTC
clone_size: .; v_call: TRBV29-1; d_call: .; j_call: TRBJ1-1; cdr3_aa: CSVEGTMNTEAFF; cdr3_nt: TGCAGCGTTGAGGGGACAATGAACACTGAAGCTTTCTTT
clone_size: many; v_call: TRBV27; d_call: .; j_call: TRBJ2-5; cdr3_aa: CASSLRWGLELLGQETQYF; cdr3_nt: TGTGCCAGCAGTTTACGTTGGGGGTTGGAGTTATTGGGCCAAGAGACCCAGTACTTC
clone_size: .; v_call: TRBV11-2; d_call: .; j_call: TRBJ1-1; cdr3_aa: CASSLERALGAEAFF; cdr3_nt: TGTGCCAGCAGCTTAGAGCGGGCCCTAGGGGCTGAAGCTTTCTTT
clone_size: many; v_call: TRBV7-2; d_call: .; j_call: TRBJ1-4; cdr3_aa: CASSLGTAEKLFF; cdr3_nt: TGTGCCAGCAGCTTAGGCACGGCAGAAAAACTGTTTTTT
clone_size: few; v_call: TRBV12-3/TRBV12-4; d_call: .; j_call: TRBJ1-6; cdr3_aa: CASSKQGFYNSPLHF; cdr3_nt: TGTGCCAGCAGTAAACAGGGATTCTATAATTCACCCCTCCACTTT
clone_size: many; v_call: TRBV6-1; d_call: .; j_call: TRBJ1-2; cdr3_aa: CASTPRGNYYGYTF; cdr3_nt: TGTGCCAGCACGCCAAGGGGGAACTACTATGGCTACACCTTC
clone_size: many; v_call: TRBV18; d_call: .; j_call: TRBJ2-7; cdr3_aa: CASSPRTESYEQYF; cdr3_nt: TGTGCCAGCTCACCCAGGACGGAATCCTACGAGCAGTACTTC
clone_size: once; v_call: TRBV7-9; d_call: .; j_call: TRBJ2-1; cdr3_aa: CASSLPGGTNEQFF; cdr3_nt: TGTGCCAGCAGCTTACCCGGGGGCACCAATGAGCAGTTCTTC
clone_size: .; v_call: TRBV10-3; d_call: .; j_call: TRBJ2-7; cdr3_aa: CAIKKGASGEQYF; cdr3_nt: TGTGCCATCAAAAAAGGGGCGTCGGGCGAGCAGTACTTC